One and the same sample provided the 13 T cell receptor beta chains below, sequenced in a study of shared clonotypes between healthy human individuals. Sequencing used immunoSEQ multiplex PCR; TCRdb keeps in-frame clones, though not all of them. In the table there are roughly 2.2 million clones, around 92% of which are singletons. Specimen: naive CD4+ T cells from PBMCs. Subset given: CD45RA+ positively selected. The receptors shown here come from a young man in good health. Some clones in this sample may be carry-over from other donors' samples.

This chain uses TRBV7-6 with TRBJ2-7, with D perhaps assigned TRBD1 or TRBD2 (5 bases each). The CDR3 runs to 15 residues. Trimming pared 1 base from V and 2 bases from J, leaving 12 bases between. Germline CDR1 reads SGHVS; CDR2 reads FNYEAQ. In DNA form, the CDR3 reads TGTGCCAGCAGCTTAGATGGGGGAACCCCCTACGAGCAGTACTTC. Protein product: CASSLDGGTPYEQYF.

V gene TRBV7-2 combines with J gene TRBJ2-2; D may match TRBD1 or TRBD2 (5 bases each). The CDR3 runs to 14 residues. Germline V gives CDR1 SGHTA, CDR2 FQGNSA. V lost 1 base and J lost 3, with 6 bases in between. The chain's CDR3 is CASSLEGHTGELFF. As DNA, the CDR3 is TGTGCCAGCAGCTTAGAGGGACACACCGGGGAGCTGTTTTTT.

V usage is TRBV15 and J usage is TRBJ2-7, with 10 nucleotides matching TRBD2. Germline lookup yields CDR1 LNHNV and CDR2 YYDKDF (reference sequence). J gave up 3 bases and V 3 bases, and 5 bases lay outside the gene matches. The CDR3 consists of 15 residues. CDR3 sequence reads: CATSREAGGDYEQYF. The CDR3 DNA follows: TGTGCCACCAGCAGGGAAGCGGGAGGGGACTACGAGCAGTACTTC.

The V gene is TRBV4-1, the J gene TRBJ1-1; D perhaps matches TRBD1 (6 bases). Germline values: CDR1 MGHRA, CDR2 YSYEKL. Between the trimmed V and J ends, which lost 0 bases and 5 bases, there was a span of 13 bases. The CDR3 covers 15 residues. In DNA form, the CDR3 reads TGCGCCAGCAGCCAAGATTGGGGGGGGCGAACTGAAGCTTTCTTT. Protein sequence: CASSQDWGGRTEAFF.

As for this clone: This sample includes further DNA sequences coding for the same CDR3. This chain joins TRBV7-2 and TRBJ1-1; a weak D match, TRBD1 (5 bases). Germline assignment: CDR1 SGHTA and CDR2 FQGNSA. Trimming cost V 5 bases and J 1 base, with 11 bases left between them. This CDR3 spans 14 amino acids. In DNA, the CDR3 is TGTGCCAGCAGCCTCGGGGCAGCGAACACTGAAGCTTTCTTT. Its translation is CASSLGAANTEAFF.

The gene calls are TRBV6-4 and TRBJ2-1, with 11 nucleotides matching TRBD2. The CDR3 runs 15 residues. Germline lookup yields CDR1 MRHNA and CDR2 SNTAGT. After removal of 2 bases from V and 6 bases from J, the junction contained 3 bases not matched to a gene. The CDR3 sequence: CASSDTSGSINEQFF. For the CDR3, the DNA is TGTGCCAGCAGTGACACTAGCGGGAGTATCAATGAGCAGTTCTTC.

The rearrangement uses TRBV19 and TRBJ1-5; D is perhaps TRBD1 (5 bases). The ends were cut back, 4 bases at V and 4 bases at J, with 11 bases in the middle. The CDR3 has 14 residues. From germline, CDR1 is LNHDA and CDR2 SQIVND (reference sequence). CDR3 residues: CASSTHQGNQPQHF. The CDR3 DNA follows: TGTGCCAGTAGTACTCACCAGGGTAATCAGCCCCAGCATTTT.

J is TRBJ1-6 and V is TRBV6-6; D gene unclear. V was trimmed by 2 bases and J by 6 bases, leaving 11 bases between them. This CDR3 region has 15 residues. Germline V gives CDR1 MNHNY, CDR2 SVGAGI (reference sequence). The CDR3 nucleotides read TGTGCCAGCAGTTACACTCTGCCAGCTAATTCACCCCTCCACTTT. Its protein is CASSYTLPANSPLHF.

The rearrangement joins TRBV21-1 to TRBJ2-3. TRBV21-1 is a listed pseudogene. This CDR3 has 16 residues. The CDR3 reads CASSKALYGPTDTQYF. The CDR3 DNA follows: TGTGCCAGCAGCAAAGCGCTTTATGGTCCTACAGATACGCAGTATTTT.

The J gene is TRBJ2-7, the V gene TRBV27; tentative D call: TRBD1 (6 bases). From germline, CDR1 is MNHEY and CDR2 SMNVEV (reference sequence). This CDR3 has 15 amino acids. V lost 3 bases and J 4 bases, leaving 16 bases between the germline ends. CDR3 sequence (DNA): TGTGCCAGCAGTTTTGGCAGGGGATCAAGTTACGAGCAGTACTTC. Residues: CASSFGRGSSYEQYF.

The chain is built from TRBV7-9 and TRBJ2-7, with 13 bases aligning to TRBD2. Germline CDR1 and CDR2: SEHNR and FQNEAQ (reference sequence). The CDR3 runs 18 residues. The V gene end was trimmed by 3 bases and the J gene end by 2 bases; junction bases not matched to a gene: 10. CDR3 residues: CASSFGLAGEGITYEQYF. The CDR3 DNA reads as TGTGCCAGCAGCTTTGGACTAGCGGGAGAGGGGATTACCTACGAGCAGTACTTC. Complete variable domain (other parts from reference TRBV7-9 and TRBJ2-7): DTGVSQNPRHKITKRGQNVTFRCDPISEHNRLYWYRQTLGQGPEFLTYFQNEAQLEKSRLLSDRFSAERPKGSFSTLEIQRTEQGDSAMYLCASSFGLAGEGITYEQYFGPGTRLTVT.

The rearrangement uses TRBV28 and TRBJ2-7; no clear D gene. The CDR3 spans 13 residues. V lost 7 bases to trimming and J lost 6 bases, with 16 bases between them. Germline V CDR1 and CDR2: MDHEN, SYDVKM. Here the CDR3 reads CASTDPPLPEQYF. CDR3 nucleotides: TGTGCCAGCACCGACCCTCCTCTGCCCGAGCAGTACTTC.

The chain employs TRBV7-2 and TRBJ2-2; D possibly corresponds to TRBD2 (6 bases). V lost 7 bases and J 4 bases, leaving 19 bases between the germline ends. Germline V gene data show CDR1 as SGHTA and CDR2 as FQGNSA. CDR3 length: 16 residues. For the CDR3, the DNA is TGTGCCAGCAACTCCGGGACTGAAGAGATCACCGGGGAGCTGTTTTTT. Its translation: CASNSGTEEITGELFF.